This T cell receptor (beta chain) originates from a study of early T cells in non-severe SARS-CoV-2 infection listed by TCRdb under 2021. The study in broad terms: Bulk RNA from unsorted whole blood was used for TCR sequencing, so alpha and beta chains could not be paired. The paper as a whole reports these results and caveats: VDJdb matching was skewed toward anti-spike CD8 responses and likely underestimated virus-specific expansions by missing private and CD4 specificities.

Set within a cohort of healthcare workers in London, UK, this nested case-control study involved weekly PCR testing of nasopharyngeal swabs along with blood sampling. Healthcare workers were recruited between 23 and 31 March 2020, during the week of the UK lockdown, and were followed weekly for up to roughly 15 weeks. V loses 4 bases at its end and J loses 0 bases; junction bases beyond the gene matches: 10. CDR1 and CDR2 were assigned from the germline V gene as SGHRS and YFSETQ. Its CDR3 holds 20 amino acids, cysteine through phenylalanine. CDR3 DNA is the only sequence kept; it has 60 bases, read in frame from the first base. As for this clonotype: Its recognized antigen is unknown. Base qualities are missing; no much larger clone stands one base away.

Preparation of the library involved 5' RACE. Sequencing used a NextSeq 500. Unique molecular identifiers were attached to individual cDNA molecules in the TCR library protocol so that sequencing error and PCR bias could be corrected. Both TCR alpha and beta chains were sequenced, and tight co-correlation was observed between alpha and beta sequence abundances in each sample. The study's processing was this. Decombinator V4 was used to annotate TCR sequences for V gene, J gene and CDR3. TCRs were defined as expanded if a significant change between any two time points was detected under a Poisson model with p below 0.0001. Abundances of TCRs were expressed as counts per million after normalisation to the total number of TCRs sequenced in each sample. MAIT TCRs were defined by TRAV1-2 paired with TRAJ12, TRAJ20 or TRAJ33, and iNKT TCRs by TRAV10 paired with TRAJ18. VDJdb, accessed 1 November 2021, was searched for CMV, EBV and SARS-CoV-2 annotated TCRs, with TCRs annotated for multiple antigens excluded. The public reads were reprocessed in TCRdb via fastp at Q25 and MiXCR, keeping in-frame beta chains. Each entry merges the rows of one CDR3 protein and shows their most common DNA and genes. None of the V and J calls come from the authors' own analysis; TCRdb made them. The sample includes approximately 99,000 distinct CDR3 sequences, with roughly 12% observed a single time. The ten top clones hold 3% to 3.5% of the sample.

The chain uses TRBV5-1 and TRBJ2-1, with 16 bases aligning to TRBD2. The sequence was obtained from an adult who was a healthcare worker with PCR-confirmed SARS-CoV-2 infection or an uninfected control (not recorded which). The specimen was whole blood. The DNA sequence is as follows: TGCGCCAGCAGCCCGGGGACTAGCGGGGGGGCCGGCGGCTCCTACAATGAGCAGTTCTTC. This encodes CASSPGTSGGAGGSYNEQFF.